The sequence of this T cell receptor (beta chain) was determined in a study of graft-versus-host responses after intestinal transplantation. Background on the study: Every one of the recipients received anti-thymocyte globulin induction and afterwards took tacrolimus and steroids for about 3 years. Study-wide results and limits: GvH clones turned up in recipient marrow; some had shown up first in ileum or blood.

V was pared by 10 bases and J by 4 bases, with 7 bases of the junction left unmatched. Per the germline V gene, CDR1 is MDHEN and CDR2 is SYDVKM. The CDR3 runs to 13 residues. Worth noting for this clone: The target antigen is unknown.

Libraries were prepared by immunoSEQ multiplex PCR; TCRdb keeps only in-frame clonotypes and omits some of them. The sample includes fewer than 95,000 clones, 85% to 95% of them seen just once. This TCR was sampled from a human donor who was the organ donor for an intestinal transplant. The chain employs TRBV28 and TRBJ2-1; TRBD2 matches 7 bases. The specimen comprised unstimulated CD4+ T cells sorted from spleen or lymph node cells, sampled before transplant. The CDR3, as DNA: TGTGCCATCCGGGAGGCGAAGTACAATGAGCAGTTCTTC. This gives the protein CAIREAKYNEQFF.